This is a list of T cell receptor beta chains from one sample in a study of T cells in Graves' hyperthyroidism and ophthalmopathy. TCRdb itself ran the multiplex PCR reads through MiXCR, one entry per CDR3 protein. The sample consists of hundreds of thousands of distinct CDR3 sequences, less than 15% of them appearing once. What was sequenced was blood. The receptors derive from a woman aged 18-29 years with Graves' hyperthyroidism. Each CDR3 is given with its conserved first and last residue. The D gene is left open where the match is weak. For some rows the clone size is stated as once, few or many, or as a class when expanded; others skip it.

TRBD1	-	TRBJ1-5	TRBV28	CASSWIRDRLNQPQHF	TGTGCCAGCAGTTGGATCCGGGACAGGCTCAATCAGCCCCAGCATTTT
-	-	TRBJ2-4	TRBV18	CASSSNHLAAKNIQYF	TGTGCCAGCTCATCTAACCATCTAGCGGCCAAAAACATTCAGTACTTC
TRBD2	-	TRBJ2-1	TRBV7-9	CASSLVYLAGNEQFF	TGTGCCAGCAGCTTAGTATATCTAGCGGGAAATGAGCAGTTCTTC
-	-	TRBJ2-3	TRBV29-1	CSVGYRTDTQYF	TGCAGCGTTGGCTACAGAACAGATACGCAGTATTTT
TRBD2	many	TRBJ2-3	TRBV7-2	CASSLIIAGVGDTQYF	TGTGCCAGCAGCTTAATAATAGCGGGAGTAGGAGATACGCAGTATTTT
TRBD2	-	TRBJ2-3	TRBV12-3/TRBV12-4	CASWAGGTDTQYF	TGTGCCAGCTGGGCGGGAGGCACAGATACGCAGTATTTT
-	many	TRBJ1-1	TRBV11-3	CASSPLWVNTEAFF	TGTGCCAGCAGTCCCTTGTGGGTGAACACTGAAGCTTTCTTT
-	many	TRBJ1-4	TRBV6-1	CASRRDGNEKLFF	TGTGCCAGCCGGCGGGACGGTAATGAAAAACTGTTTTTT
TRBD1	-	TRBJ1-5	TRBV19	CASSIDRVGMNQPQHF	TGTGCCAGTAGTATCGACAGGGTTGGGATGAATCAGCCCCAGCATTTT
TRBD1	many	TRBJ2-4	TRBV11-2	CASSPGQGSKNIQYF	TGTGCCAGCAGCCCGGGACAGGGGAGTAAAAACATTCAGTACTTC
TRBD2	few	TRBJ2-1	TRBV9	CASSVSGRAYNEQFF	TGTGCCAGCAGCGTTAGCGGGAGGGCCTACAATGAGCAGTTCTTC
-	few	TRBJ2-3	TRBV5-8	CASSLGYGTDTQYF	TGTGCCAGCAGCTTAGGATACGGGACAGATACGCAGTATTTT
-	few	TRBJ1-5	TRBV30	CAWSPTGNYQPQHF	TGTGCCTGGAGTCCGACAGGAAACTATCAGCCCCAGCATTTT
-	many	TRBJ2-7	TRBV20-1	CSATRTNSYEQYF	TGCAGTGCTACCAGGACAAATTCCTACGAGCAGTACTTC
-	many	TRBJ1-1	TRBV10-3	CAISESIGQTNTEAFF	TGTGCCATCAGTGAGTCGATTGGACAGACGAACACTGAAGCTTTCTTT
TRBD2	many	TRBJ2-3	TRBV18	CASSPRLSSGRTDTQYF	TGTGCCAGCTCACCCAGGCTGTCTAGCGGCCGCACAGATACGCAGTATTTT
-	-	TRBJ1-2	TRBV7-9	CASSLTRVSYGYTF	TGTGCCAGCAGCTTAACCCGGGTCTCCTATGGCTACACCTTC
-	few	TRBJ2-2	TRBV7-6	CASSLDRLVKTGELFF	TGTGCCAGCAGCTTAGACCGACTAGTAAAGACCGGGGAGCTGTTTTTT
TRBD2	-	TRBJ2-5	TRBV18	CASSPFTGLADKETQYF	TGTGCCAGCTCACCATTTACGGGACTAGCGGACAAAGAGACCCAGTACTTC
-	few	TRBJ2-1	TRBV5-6	CASSFFFERRDSNNEQFF	TGTGCCAGCAGCTTCTTCTTCGAACGGAGGGACAGCAACAATGAGCAGTTCTTC
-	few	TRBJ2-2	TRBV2	CASRNSGTTGELFF	TGTGCCAGCAGAAATTCGGGAACGACCGGGGAGCTGTTTTTT
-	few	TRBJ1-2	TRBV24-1	CATSERDTVGYTF	TGTGCCACCAGTGAGAGGGACACCGTTGGCTACACCTTC
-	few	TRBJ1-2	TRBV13	CASSPPPRTYLNYGYTF	TGTGCCAGCAGCCCCCCCCCCCGGACGTACCTTAACTATGGCTACACCTTC
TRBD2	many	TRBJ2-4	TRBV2	CASSDGLAGGPKNIQYF	TGTGCCAGCAGCGATGGACTAGCGGGAGGGCCCAAAAACATTCAGTACTTC
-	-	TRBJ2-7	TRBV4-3	CASSPSWTPGYEQYF	TGCGCCAGCAGCCCGAGCTGGACCCCGGGCTACGAGCAGTACTTC
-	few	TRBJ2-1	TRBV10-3	CAIGGSYNEQFF	TGTGCCATCGGCGGGTCCTACAATGAGCAGTTCTTC
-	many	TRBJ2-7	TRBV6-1	CASSPTRFYEQYF	TGTGCCAGCAGTCCGACTAGGTTCTACGAGCAGTACTTC
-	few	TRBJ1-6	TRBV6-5	CASSYSPPNSPLHF	TGTGCCAGCAGTTACTCCCCCCCTAATTCACCCCTCCACTTT
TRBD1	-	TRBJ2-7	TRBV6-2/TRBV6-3	CASGMTGGFYEQYF	TGTGCCAGCGGGATGACAGGGGGTTTCTACGAGCAGTACTTC
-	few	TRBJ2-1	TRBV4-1	CASSARQNEQFF	TGCGCCAGCAGCGCTAGACAGAATGAGCAGTTCTTC
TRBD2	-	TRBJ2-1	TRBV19	CASTLTSGRLLEQFF	TGTGCCAGTACCTTAACTAGCGGGAGGCTGCTTGAGCAGTTCTTC
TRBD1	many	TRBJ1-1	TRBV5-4	CASSYPQGRANTEAFF	TGTGCCAGCAGCTATCCACAGGGGCGGGCGAACACTGAAGCTTTCTTT
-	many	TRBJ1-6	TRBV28	CASSLIGIPPLHF	TGTGCCAGCAGTTTAATAGGGATCCCACCCCTCCACTTT
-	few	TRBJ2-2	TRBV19	CASSIRGSNTGELFF	TGTGCCAGTAGTATTCGAGGATCGAACACCGGGGAGCTGTTTTTT
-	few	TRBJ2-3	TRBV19	CASSIGLTSTDTQYF	TGTGCCAGTAGTATCGGATTAACTAGCACAGATACGCAGTATTTT
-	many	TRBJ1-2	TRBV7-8	CASSLVGGPSPYGYTF	TGTGCCAGCAGCTTAGTGGGGGGACCTTCCCCCTATGGCTACACCTTC
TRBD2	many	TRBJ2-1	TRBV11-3	CASSLGTSSEQFF	TGTGCCAGCAGCTTGGGGACTAGTAGTGAGCAGTTCTTC
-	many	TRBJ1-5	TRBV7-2	CASSLEGVNNQPQHF	TGTGCCAGCAGCTTAGAGGGGGTTAACAATCAGCCCCAGCATTTT
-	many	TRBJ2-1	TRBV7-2	CASSPLWGENYNEQFF	TGTGCCAGCAGCCCACTCTGGGGGGAGAACTACAATGAGCAGTTCTTC
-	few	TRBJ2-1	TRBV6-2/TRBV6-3	CASSYGRPNEQFF	TGTGCCAGCAGTTACGGGCGGCCCAATGAGCAGTTCTTC
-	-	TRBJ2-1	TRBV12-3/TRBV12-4	CASSLGDGGNEQFF	TGTGCCAGCAGTTTAGGCGATGGGGGGAATGAGCAGTTCTTC
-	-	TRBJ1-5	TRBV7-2	CASGNGQPQHF	TGTGCCAGCGGTAACGGACAGCCCCAGCATTTT
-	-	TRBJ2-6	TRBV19	CASTPFGSGANVLTF	TGTGCCAGTACCCCGTTCGGCTCTGGGGCCAACGTCCTGACTTTC
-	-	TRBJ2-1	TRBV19	CASSIVEGINEQFF	TGTGCCAGTAGTATAGTTGAGGGAATCAATGAGCAGTTCTTC
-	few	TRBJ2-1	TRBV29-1	CSVVGRTAFEQFF	TGCAGCGTTGTCGGTCGGACGGCCTTCGAGCAGTTCTTC
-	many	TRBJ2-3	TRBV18	CASSPDSLEDTQYF	TGTGCCAGCTCACCAGACAGCCTAGAGGATACGCAGTATTTT
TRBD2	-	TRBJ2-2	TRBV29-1	CSVERESTGELFF	TGCAGCGTGGAGCGGGAGTCCACCGGGGAGCTGTTTTTT
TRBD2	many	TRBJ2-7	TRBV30	CAWSATSGYEQYF	TGTGCCTGGAGTGCCACTAGCGGATACGAGCAGTACTTC
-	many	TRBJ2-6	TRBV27	CASGASGANVLTF	TGTGCCAGCGGTGCCTCTGGGGCCAACGTCCTGACTTTC
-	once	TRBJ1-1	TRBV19	CASSIDLRNTEAFF	TGTGCCAGTAGTATAGATCTACGGAACACTGAAGCTTTCTTT
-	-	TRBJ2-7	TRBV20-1	CSARPPLSGTYEQYF	TGCAGTGCTAGACCCCCCCTGAGCGGAACCTACGAGCAGTACTTC
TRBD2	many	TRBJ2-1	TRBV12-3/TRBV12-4	CASSSSLAGVDNEQFF	TGTGCCAGCAGTTCCTCACTAGCGGGAGTGGACAATGAGCAGTTCTTC
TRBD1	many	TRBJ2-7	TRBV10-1	CASSEGTGANEQYF	TGCGCCAGCAGTGAAGGTACAGGGGCCAACGAGCAGTACTTC
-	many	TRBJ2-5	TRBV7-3	CASSLMGPETQYF	TGTGCCAGCAGCTTAATGGGTCCGGAGACCCAGTACTTC
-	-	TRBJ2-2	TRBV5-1	CASSLSSATIAGNTGELFF	TGCGCCAGCAGCCTTAGTAGCGCAACGATCGCGGGGAACACCGGGGAGCTGTTTTTT
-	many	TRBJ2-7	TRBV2	CASRNYMEASYEQYF	TGTGCCAGCAGAAACTACATGGAGGCCTCCTACGAGCAGTACTTC
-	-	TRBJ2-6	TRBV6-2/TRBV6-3	CATIERSSGANVLTF	TGTGCCACCATAGAAAGAAGCTCTGGGGCCAACGTCCTGACTTTC
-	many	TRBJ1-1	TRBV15	CATSRDIGRANKAFF	TGTGCCACCAGCAGAGATATTGGCCGGGCAAATAAAGCTTTCTTT
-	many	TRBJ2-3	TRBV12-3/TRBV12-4	CASTDLAVGATDTQYF	TGTGCCAGCACCGATCTAGCGGTGGGGGCCACAGATACGCAGTATTTT